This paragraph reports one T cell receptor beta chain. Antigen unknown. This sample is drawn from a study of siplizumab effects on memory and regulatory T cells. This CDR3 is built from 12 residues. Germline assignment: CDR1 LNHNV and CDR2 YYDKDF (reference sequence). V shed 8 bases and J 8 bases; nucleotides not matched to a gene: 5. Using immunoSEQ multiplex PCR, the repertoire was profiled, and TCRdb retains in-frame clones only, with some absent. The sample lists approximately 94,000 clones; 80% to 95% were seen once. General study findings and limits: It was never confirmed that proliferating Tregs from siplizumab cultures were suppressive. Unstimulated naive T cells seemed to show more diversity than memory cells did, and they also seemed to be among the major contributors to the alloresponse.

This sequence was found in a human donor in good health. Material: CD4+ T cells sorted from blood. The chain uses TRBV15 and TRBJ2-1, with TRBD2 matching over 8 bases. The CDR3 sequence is CATREGTYEQFF. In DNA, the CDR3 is TGTGCCACCCGGGAGGGTACGTATGAGCAGTTCTTC.